This T cell receptor beta chain was identified during a study of blood T cell repertoires in COVID-19. On the study more broadly: COVID-19 samples collected from the United States, Italy and Spain covered acute and convalescent phases. PBMCs, B-cell-depleted T cells, or T cells provided the cDNA or gDNA that made up the material.

The CDR3 is 16 amino acids. The ends lost 5 bases at V and 4 bases at J; junction bases unmatched: 10. From germline, CDR1 is MNHEY and CDR2 SVGEGT. This table comes from immunoSEQ multiplex PCR, and its TCRdb copy is limited to in-frame clones, with some not included. The top ten clones hold about 9.5% of a sample with 200,000 to 300,000 clones, about four fifths of them seen once. This clone has only a few counts. The sequencing sample was made of peripheral blood. The origin of this receptor is an elderly woman with acute or convalescent COVID-19. This chain links TRBV6-2 or TRBV6-3 with TRBJ1-5; TRBD1 matches 8 bases. The CDR3 nucleotides are TGTGCCAGCAGTGTTATACGGACAGGGTCTAATCAGCCCCAGCATTTT. It encodes CASSVIRTGSNQPQHF.